This T cell receptor (beta chain) is from a study of shared clonotypes between healthy human individuals (dated by TCRdb to the early 2020s). With regard to the full study: The cohort included three men and a couple of women between 18 and 49 years of age. Per donor, three plates each were used for CD4 naive and CD4 memory, two for CD8 naive, and one for CD8 memory. To estimate repertoire size and how much clonotype sharing occurs between individuals, the study deeply sequenced the blood TCR repertoires of five healthy adults. To increase sequencing depth and limit assay-specific biases, different laboratories used diverse techniques to prepare libraries and sequence TCR repertoires. Per donor, leukapheresis produced somewhere between about 0.8 and 9 billion PBMCs.

The germline V gene specifies MNHNS as CDR1 and SASEGT as CDR2. Counted from cysteine to phenylalanine, this CDR3 has 15 amino acids. The retained sequence is limited to the CDR3, 45 bases, with the frame set at the first base. V is trimmed back by 2 bases and J by 3 bases, and the junction contains 4 bases that no gene match accounts for. The research as a whole found: Across a handful of donors, roughly 5.1% of naive CD4, around 3.3% of naive CD8, under 2.5% of memory CD4, and about 0.4% of memory CD8 clonotypes were shared. Compared with non-shared clonotypes, clonotypes shared by all four sorted-subset donors had higher generation probabilities. Because the study included a small number of donors, the genetic and exposure-history diversity represented was limited. Based on pairwise subsampling, the degree of clonotype sharing among donors was expected to be affected by sequencing depth. Estimated clonotype richness was generally larger for naive than for memory subsets. Even with the large sequencing depth, rarefaction of the sorted-subset datasets indicated that sequencing was incomplete. Sampling was limited to blood, and TCR repertoires in tissue likely differ from TCR repertoires in blood.

CD8 naive samples were obtained by positive selection for CCR7 among CD45RO-negative cells, yielding a CD45RA+CCR7+ population from which TemRA cells were excluded. The donors were healthy, HIV-negative adults who had no recently reported acute infections or vaccinations. Every donor was a Caucasian adult living in Nashville, Tennessee, USA. Blood was collected by leukapheresis, and PBMCs were isolated by Ficoll-Histopaque density gradient centrifugation and then cryopreserved in liquid nitrogen vapor phase. Purity and quantity of every magnetically sorted T cell population were checked by analytical flow cytometry. Each sorted fraction had its genomic DNA isolated and then quantified by UV absorbance on a Nanodrop 2000c. This clone was observed a few times. The clone's antigen remains unknown. Base qualities are not at hand, and no much larger clone is one base apart. Using the deep immunoSEQ assay, TCR CDR3 regions were amplified from genomic DNA by multiplex PCR. Extracted genomic DNA from each cell subset was spread evenly across all wells of several immunoSEQ 96-well plates, with each plate serving as a replicate. Each replicate PCR for sorted subsets received about 200 ng genomic DNA, equal to about 29,000 T cell genomes. Purified libraries were measured with a Qubit 3.0 fluorometer, size-checked on a Bioanalyzer 2100, and measured again with the KAPA Library Quantification kit. Every immunoSEQ 96-well plate was sequenced on a dedicated single-read 150-cycle Illumina NextSeq 550 flow cell. The source study handled its data this way. Because the immunoSEQ output included only junctional sequences and no quality scores, the filtering could not be the same as the filtering used for full-length reads. To assign V/J genes and CDR3, sequences were annotated against IMGT germline references using PyIR, a Python wrapper for IgBLAST v1.9. Any read was removed if the V/J assignment was weak (E-value above 1e-6), the CDR3 was missing, or the read contained stop codons, out-of-frame junctions, or ambiguous translated residues. V3J clonotypes were defined by identical inferred V gene, J gene, and CDR3 amino acid sequence. Percentage overlap between repertoires was calculated by dividing the number of shared unique clonotypes by the size of the smaller repertoire. Richness of each repertoire was evaluated using RTK rarefaction, the Chao1 estimator, and Recon v2.1 estimates of unobserved clonotypes. Generation probabilities for all TCRbeta clonotypes obtained by the gDNA method from a few donors were computed using OLGA. Entries here come from immuneACCESS through TCRdb and include only in-frame sequences with V and J called. Some clones fail to appear in such tables; in the studies checked, an unresolved V gene covers under half of the shortfall, and the cause of the remainder is unknown. V and J calls plus clone size are reproduced from that table; the DNA served to infer D and trimming. Recorded for this sample are around 2,000,000 clones; about 92% of them occurred a single time. Around 1.7% of the sample is in the top ten clones.

Here the chain combines TRBV6-1 and TRBJ1-5, with TRBD1 matching 7 junction bases. The sequencing sample was made of naive CD8+ T cells from PBMCs. The label giving this sample's cell subset or site can be read as: CD45RA+CCR7+. The sequence was collected from a man between 18 and 29 years old in good health. Some clones in this sample may be carry-over from other donors' samples. The CDR3 region: CASSEWGTANQPQHF. In nucleotide form, the sequence is TGTGCCAGCAGTGAATGGGGGACAGCCAATCAGCCCCAGCATTTT.